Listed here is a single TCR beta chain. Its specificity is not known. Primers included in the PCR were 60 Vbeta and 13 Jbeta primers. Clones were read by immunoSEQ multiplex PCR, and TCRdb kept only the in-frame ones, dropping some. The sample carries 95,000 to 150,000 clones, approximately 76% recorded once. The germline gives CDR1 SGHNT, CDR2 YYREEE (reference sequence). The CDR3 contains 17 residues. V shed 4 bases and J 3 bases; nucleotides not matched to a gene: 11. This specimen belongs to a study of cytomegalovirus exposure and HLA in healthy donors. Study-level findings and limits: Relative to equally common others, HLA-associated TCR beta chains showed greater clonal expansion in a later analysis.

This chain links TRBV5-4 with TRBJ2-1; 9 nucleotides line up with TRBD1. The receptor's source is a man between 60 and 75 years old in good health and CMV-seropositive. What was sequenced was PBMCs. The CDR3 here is CASSRGTGISLYNEQFF. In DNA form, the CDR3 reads TGTGCCAGCAGCCGGGGGACAGGGATCTCTCTCTACAATGAGCAGTTCTTC.